This paragraph reports one TCR beta chain. Its antigen is not identified. This specimen comes from a study of OX40 agonist ivuxolimab in advanced cancers. The overall study: Treatment of patients was with ivuxolimab, an agonistic anti-OX40 (CD134) antibody. Enrollees could have had prior anti-PD-1, anti-PD-L1 or anti-CTLA-4 therapy, which under 50% had received. General study points: Clonal expansion was seen in CD4+ and CD8+ blood T cells by week 6 at 0.1 to 3.0 mg/kg.

The assay was immunoSEQ multiplex PCR, and TCRdb's table has in-frame clones only and misses some. The table lists about 77,000 clones, 65% to 85% of them singletons. The material was CD4+ or CD8+ T cells sorted from blood, obtained in a trial of the OX40 agonist ivuxolimab. The receptor was derived from an adult with an advanced solid tumor such as melanoma, head and neck, liver or kidney cancer.

CDR3 protein: CASSLWASGGQETQYF. The CDR3 DNA is TGTGCCAGCAGCTTATGGGCTAGCGGGGGCCAAGAGACCCAGTACTTC. The chain links TRBV7-8 to TRBJ2-5; 10 bases agree with TRBD2. Germline CDR1 SGHVS, CDR2 FQNEAQ. The CDR3 is made up of 16 amino acids. Germline trimming cut 2 bases from V and 1 base from J; bases unmatched to any gene: 4.